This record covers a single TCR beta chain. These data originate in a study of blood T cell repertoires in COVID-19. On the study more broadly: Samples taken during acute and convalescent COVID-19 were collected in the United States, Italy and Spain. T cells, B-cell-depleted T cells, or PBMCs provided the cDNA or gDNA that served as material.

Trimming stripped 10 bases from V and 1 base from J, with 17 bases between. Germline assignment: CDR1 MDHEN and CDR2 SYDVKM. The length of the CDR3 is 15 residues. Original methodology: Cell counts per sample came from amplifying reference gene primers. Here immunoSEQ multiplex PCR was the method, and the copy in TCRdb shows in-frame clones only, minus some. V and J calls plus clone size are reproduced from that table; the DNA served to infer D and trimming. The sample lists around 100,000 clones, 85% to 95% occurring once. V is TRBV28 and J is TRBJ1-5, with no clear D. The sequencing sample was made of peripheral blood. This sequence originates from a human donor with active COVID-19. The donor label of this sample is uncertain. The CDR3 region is CATPGRTGSNQPQHF. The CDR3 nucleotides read TGTGCCACCCCCGGACGGACGGGAAGCAATCAGCCCCAGCATTTT.